Below, 2 T cell receptor beta chains from the same sample are listed, as sequenced in a study of CD8 T cells in Susac syndrome. Random hexamers were used to reverse transcribe roughly 0.45 to 1 ug of RNA. TCRdb redid the calling of the immunoSEQ multiplex PCR reads with MiXCR, one entry per CDR3 protein. The sample contains about 180,000 distinct CDR3 sequences, roughly 94% of which appear only once. The source material was CD4+ T cells from PBMCs. The source of these receptors is a human donor with Susac syndrome.

V is TRBV20-1 and J is TRBJ1-5, with no clear D. This CDR3 contains 12 residues. The V end was cut by 6 bases, the J end by 5 bases, with 11 bases between. Germline V gives CDR1 DFQATT, CDR2 SNEGSKA (reference sequence). The CDR3 DNA is TGCAGTGCCAGGAGGTGGGATCAGCCCCAGCATTTT. Amino acid sequence: CSARRWDQPQHF.

This chain links TRBV29-1 with TRBJ1-1, with D hard to call. The CDR3 extends over 12 amino acids. Trimming removed 4 bases at V and 7 bases at J, with 13 bases between. Germline V gene lookup returns CDR1 SQVTM and CDR2 ANQGSEA. Written as DNA, the CDR3 is TGCAGCGTTGTATTACAGCCCGATGAAGCTTTCTTT. Its translation is CSVVLQPDEAFF.